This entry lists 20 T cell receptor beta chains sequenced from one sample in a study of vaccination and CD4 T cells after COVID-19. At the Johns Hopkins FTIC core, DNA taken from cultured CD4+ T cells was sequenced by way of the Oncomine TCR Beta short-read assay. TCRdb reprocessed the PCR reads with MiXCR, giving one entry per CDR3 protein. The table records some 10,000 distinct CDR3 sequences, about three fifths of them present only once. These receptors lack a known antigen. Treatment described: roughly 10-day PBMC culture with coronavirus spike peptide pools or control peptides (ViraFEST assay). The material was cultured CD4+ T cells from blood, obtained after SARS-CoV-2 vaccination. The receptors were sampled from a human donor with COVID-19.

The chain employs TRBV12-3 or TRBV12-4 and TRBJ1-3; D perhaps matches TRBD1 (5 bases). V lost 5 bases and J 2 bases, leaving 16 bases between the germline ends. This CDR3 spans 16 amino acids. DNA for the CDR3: TGTGCCAGCAGTCCAGGGTGGCCCACTCCTGGAAACACCATATATTTT. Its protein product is CASSPGWPTPGNTIYF.

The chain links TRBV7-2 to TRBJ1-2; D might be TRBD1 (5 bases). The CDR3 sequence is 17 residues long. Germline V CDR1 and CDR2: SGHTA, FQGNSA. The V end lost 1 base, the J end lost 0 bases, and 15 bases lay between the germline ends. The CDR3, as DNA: TGTGCCAGCAGCTTAGTCGCGAGTAGACAGACTAACTATGGCTACACCTTC. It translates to CASSLVASRQTNYGYTF.

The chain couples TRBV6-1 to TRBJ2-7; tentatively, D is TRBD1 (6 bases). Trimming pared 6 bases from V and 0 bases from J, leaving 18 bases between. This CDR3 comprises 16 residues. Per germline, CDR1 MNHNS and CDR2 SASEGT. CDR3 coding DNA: TGTGCCAGCAGGATATCGGCCAGGGGCCCCTCCTACGAGCAGTACTTC. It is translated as CASRISARGPSYEQYF.

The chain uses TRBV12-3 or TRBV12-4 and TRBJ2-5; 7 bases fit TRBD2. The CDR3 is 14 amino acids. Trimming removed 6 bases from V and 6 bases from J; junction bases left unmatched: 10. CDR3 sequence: CASSGGGLKQTQYF. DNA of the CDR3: TGTGCCAGCAGCGGGGGAGGGTTGAAACAGACCCAGTACTTC.

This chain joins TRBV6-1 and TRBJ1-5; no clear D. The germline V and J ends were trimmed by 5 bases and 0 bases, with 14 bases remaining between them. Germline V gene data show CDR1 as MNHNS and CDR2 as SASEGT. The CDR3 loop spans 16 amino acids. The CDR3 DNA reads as TGTGCCAGCAGTCCTTCTGGGATAAGTAGCAATCAGCCCCAGCATTTT. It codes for CASSPSGISSNQPQHF.

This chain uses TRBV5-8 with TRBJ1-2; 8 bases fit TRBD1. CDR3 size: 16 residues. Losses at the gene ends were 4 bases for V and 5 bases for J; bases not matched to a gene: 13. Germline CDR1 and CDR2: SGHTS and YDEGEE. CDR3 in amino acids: CASSTGTGPAGYGYTF. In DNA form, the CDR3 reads TGTGCCAGCAGCACAGGGACAGGCCCAGCTGGATATGGCTACACCTTC.

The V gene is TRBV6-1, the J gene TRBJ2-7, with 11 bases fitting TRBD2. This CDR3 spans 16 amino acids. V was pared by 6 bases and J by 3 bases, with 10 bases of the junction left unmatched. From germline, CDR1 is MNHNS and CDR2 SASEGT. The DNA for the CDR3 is TGTGCCAGCAGGACCACTAGCGGGGGAGATTACTACGAGCAGTACTTC. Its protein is CASRTTSGGDYYEQYF.

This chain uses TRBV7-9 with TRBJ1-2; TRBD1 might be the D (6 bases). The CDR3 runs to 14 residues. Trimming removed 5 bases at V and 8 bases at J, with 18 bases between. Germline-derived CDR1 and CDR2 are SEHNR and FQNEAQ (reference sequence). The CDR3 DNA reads TGTGCCAGCAGCCCACAGGGTGAAGGGCGCGGCTACACCTTC. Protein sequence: CASSPQGEGRGYTF.

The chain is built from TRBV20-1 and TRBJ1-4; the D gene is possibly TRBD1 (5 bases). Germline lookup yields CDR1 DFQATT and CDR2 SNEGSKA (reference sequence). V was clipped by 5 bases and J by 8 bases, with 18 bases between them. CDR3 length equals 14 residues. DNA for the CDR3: TGCAGTGCTGGAGGGACTGCAGCGGGGGAAAAACTGTTTTTT. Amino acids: CSAGGTAAGEKLFF.

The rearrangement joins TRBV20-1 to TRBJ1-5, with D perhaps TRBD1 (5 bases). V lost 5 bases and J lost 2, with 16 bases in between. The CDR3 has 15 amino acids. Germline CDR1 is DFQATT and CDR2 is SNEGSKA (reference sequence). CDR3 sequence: CSALSQGGGNQPQHF. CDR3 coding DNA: TGCAGTGCTTTAAGTCAGGGAGGCGGCAATCAGCCCCAGCATTTT.

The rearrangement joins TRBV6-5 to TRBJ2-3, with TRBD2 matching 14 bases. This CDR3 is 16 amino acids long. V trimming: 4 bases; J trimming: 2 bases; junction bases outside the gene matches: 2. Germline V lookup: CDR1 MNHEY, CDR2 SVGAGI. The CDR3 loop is CASSSTSGGATDTQYF. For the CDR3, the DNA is TGTGCCAGCAGTTCGACTAGCGGGGGGGCCACAGATACGCAGTATTTT.

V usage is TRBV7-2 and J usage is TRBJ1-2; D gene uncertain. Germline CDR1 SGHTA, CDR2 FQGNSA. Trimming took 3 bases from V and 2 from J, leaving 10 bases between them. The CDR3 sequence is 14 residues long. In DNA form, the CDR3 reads TGTGCCAGCAGCTTGGGCCGGTTAAACTATGGCTACACCTTC. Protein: CASSLGRLNYGYTF. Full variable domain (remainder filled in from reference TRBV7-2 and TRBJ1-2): GAGVSQSPSNKVTEKGKDVELRCDPISGHTALYWYRQSLGQGLEFLIYFQGNSAPDKSGLPSDRFSAERTGGSVSTLTIQRTQQEDSAVYLCASSLGRLNYGYTFGSGTRLTVV.

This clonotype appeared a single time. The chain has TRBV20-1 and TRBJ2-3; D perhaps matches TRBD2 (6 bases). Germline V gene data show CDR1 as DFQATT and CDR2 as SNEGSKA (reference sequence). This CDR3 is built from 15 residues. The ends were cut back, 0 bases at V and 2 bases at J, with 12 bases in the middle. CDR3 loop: CSARDRRGNTDTQYF. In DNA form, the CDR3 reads TGCAGTGCTAGAGATAGGCGGGGAAACACAGATACGCAGTATTTT.

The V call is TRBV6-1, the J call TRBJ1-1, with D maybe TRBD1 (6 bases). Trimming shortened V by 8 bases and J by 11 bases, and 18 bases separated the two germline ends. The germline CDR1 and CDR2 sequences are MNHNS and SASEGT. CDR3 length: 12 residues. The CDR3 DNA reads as TGTGCCAGCGGACGACAGGCCGAGGTCGCTTTCTTT. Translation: CASGRQAEVAFF.

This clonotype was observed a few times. The chain's CDR3 is CASTRGRGGETQYF. In nucleotides, the CDR3 is TGCGCCAGCACCCGGGGTAGAGGAGGGGAGACCCAGTACTTC. J is TRBJ2-5 and V is TRBV5-1; D possibly corresponds to TRBD2 (6 bases). The CDR3 is made up of 14 amino acids. V lost 6 bases to trimming and J lost 5 bases, with 17 bases between them. In germline, CDR1 is SGHRS, CDR2 YFSETQ.

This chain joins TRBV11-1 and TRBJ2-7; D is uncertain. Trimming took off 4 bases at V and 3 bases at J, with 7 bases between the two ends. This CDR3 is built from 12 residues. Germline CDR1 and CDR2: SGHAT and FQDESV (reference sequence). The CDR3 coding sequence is TGTGCCAGCAGCTCACAGATCTACGAGCAGTACTTC. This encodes CASSSQIYEQYF.

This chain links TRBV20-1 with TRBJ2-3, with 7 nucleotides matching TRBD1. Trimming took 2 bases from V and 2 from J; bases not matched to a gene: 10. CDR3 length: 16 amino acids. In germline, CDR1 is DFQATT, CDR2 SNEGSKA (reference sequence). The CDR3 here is CSARRGGRADTDTQYF. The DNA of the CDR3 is TGCAGTGCTAGAAGAGGGGGCAGGGCGGACACAGATACGCAGTATTTT.

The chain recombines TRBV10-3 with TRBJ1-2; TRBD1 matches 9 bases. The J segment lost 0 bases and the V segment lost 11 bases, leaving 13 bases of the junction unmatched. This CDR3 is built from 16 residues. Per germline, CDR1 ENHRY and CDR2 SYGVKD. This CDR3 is CAGDGGQGSPNYGYTF. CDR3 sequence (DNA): TGTGCCGGAGACGGGGGACAGGGATCGCCTAACTATGGCTACACCTTC.

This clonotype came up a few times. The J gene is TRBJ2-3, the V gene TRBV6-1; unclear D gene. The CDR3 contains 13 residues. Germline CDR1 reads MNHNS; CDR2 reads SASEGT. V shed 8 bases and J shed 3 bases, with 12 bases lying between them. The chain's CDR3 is CASGRPRTDTQYF. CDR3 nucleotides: TGTGCCAGCGGAAGACCCCGAACAGATACGCAGTATTTT.

The CDR3 DNA follows: TGTGCCAGCAGTGCAAGCGGGGGTAGGGGCACCATATATTTT. Amino acid sequence: CASSASGGRGTIYF. V is TRBV27 and J is TRBJ1-3; TRBD1 is a possible D gene (5 bases). CDR3 length: 14 residues. V was trimmed by 5 bases and J by 9 bases, leaving 17 bases between them. Germline V CDR1 and CDR2: MNHEY, SMNVEV (reference sequence).